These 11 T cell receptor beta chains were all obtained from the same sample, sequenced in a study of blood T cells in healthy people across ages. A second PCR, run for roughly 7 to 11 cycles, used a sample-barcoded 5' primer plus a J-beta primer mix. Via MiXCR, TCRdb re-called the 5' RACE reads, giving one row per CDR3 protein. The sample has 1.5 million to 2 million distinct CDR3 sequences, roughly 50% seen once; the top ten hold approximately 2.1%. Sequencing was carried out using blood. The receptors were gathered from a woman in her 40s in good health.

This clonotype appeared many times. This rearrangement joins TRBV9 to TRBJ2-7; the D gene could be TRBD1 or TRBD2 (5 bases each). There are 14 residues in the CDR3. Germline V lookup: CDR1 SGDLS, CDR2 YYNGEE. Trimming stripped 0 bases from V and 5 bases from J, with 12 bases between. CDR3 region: CASSVGWGSDEQYF. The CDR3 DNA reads TGTGCCAGCAGCGTAGGCTGGGGGTCTGACGAGCAGTACTTC.

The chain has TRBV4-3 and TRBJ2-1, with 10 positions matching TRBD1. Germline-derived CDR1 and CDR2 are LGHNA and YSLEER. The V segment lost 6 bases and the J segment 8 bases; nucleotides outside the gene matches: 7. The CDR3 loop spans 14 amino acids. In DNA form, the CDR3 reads TGCGCCAGCAGTCCGGGACAGGGGATCGATGAGCAGTTCTTC. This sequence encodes CASSPGQGIDEQFF.

CDR3: CAIEGINEQFF. In DNA, the CDR3 is TGTGCCATCGAGGGGATCAATGAGCAGTTCTTC. The rearrangement joins TRBV28 to TRBJ2-1, with D perhaps given as TRBD1 or TRBD2 (5 bases each). The CDR3 is made up of 11 amino acids. Germline V gene lookup returns CDR1 MDHEN and CDR2 SYDVKM. Trimming took off 10 bases at V and 6 bases at J, with 10 bases between the two ends.

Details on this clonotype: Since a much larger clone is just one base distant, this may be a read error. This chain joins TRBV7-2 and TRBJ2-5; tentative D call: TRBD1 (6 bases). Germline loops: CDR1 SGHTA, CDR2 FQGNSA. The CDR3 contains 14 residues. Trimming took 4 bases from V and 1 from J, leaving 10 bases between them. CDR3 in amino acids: CASSSGHLQETQYF. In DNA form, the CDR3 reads TGTGCCAGCAGCTCGGGACACCTCCAAGAGACCCAGTACTTC.

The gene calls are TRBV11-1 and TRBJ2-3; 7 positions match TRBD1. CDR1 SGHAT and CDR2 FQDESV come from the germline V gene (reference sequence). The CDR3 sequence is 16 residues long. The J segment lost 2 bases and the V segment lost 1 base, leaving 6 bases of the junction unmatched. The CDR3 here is CASSLVRGTATDTQYF. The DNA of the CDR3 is TGTGCCAGCAGCTTAGTACGAGGGACAGCCACAGATACGCAGTATTTT.

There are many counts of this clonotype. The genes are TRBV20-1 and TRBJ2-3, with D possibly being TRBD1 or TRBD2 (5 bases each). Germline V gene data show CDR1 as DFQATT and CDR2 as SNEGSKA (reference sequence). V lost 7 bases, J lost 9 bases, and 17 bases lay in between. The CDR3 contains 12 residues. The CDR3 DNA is TGCAGTGGGATCAGAGAGGGGAGAACGCAGTATTTT. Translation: CSGIREGRTQYF.

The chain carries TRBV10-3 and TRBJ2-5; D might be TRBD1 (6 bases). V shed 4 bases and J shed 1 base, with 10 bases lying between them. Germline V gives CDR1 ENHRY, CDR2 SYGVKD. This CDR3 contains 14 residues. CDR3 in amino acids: CAISGRGTQETQYF. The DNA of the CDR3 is TGTGCCATCAGTGGAAGGGGGACCCAAGAGACCCAGTACTTC.

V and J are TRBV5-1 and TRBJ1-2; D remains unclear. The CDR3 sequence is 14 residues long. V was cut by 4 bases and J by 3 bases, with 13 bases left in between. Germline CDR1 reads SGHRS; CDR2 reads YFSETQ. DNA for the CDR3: TGCGCCAGCAGCCCGAGCGGTTTCGACTATGGCTACACCTTC. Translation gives CASSPSGFDYGYTF.

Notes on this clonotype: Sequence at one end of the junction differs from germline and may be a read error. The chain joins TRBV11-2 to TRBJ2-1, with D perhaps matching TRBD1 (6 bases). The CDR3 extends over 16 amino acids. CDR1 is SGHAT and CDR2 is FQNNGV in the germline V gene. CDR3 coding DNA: TGTGTCAGCAGCTTAGAGACAGGCATCCTAGGGACGGAGCAGTTCTTC. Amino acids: CVSSLETGILGTEQFF.

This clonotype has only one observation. CDR3 region: CASSQQFMSGTDGYTF. CDR3 DNA sequence: TGCGCCAGCAGCCAACAATTTATGAGTGGGACAGATGGCTACACCTTC. The chain employs TRBV4-1 and TRBJ1-2; 7 nucleotides match TRBD1. Germline V lookup: CDR1 MGHRA, CDR2 YSYEKL. The length of the CDR3 is 16 residues. The ends lost 2 bases at V and 6 bases at J; junction bases unmatched: 12.

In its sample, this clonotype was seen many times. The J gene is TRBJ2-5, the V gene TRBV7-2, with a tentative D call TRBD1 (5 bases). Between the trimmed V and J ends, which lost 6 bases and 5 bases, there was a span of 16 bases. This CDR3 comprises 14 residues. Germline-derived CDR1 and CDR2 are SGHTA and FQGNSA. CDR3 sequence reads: CASSLAAGRETQYF. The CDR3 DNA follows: TGTGCCAGCAGTTTGGCGGCAGGGCGGGAGACCCAGTACTTC.